The 20 T cell receptor beta chains listed next were all sequenced from one sample in a study of CXCR3-negative and CXCR3-positive naive CD8 T cells. The libraries of TRB cDNA were prepared using 5' RACE with UMI labels. Using the 5' RACE reads, TCRdb records one entry per CDR3 protein without DNA. This sample's clone table lists about 38,000 distinct CDR3 sequences. Sequencing was done on a sample of memory CD8+ T cells from blood. These receptors were taken from a human donor in good health. Some clones in this sample may be carry-over from other donors' samples.

The chain recombines TRBV20-1 with TRBJ2-7; the D call from TCRdb, TRBD1, cannot be confirmed without DNA. Germline values: CDR1 DFQATT, CDR2 SNEGSKA (reference sequence). This CDR3 has 14 amino acids. The CDR3 protein is CSARDLEGAYEQYF.

The chain carries TRBV12-3 or TRBV12-4 and TRBJ1-2; TCRdb picks TRBD1, but there is no DNA to check that call. The CDR3 extends over 12 amino acids. The CDR3 spells CASSLAGAGYTF.

This sequence joins TRBV20-1 and TRBJ2-1; checking the TCRdb D call of TRBD1 is not possible without DNA. Germline V gene lookup returns CDR1 DFQATT and CDR2 SNEGSKA (reference sequence). The CDR3 runs to 13 residues. CDR3: CSANPSDSQEQFF.

This sequence joins TRBV5-6 and TRBJ2-7; TCRdb indicates TRBD1, and absent DNA this call remains unverified. Germline V gene data show CDR1 as SGHDT and CDR2 as YYEEEE. This CDR3 spans 17 amino acids. Here the CDR3 reads CASSAEFGTGGKYEQYF.

The chain is built from TRBV3-1 and TRBJ2-3; checking the TCRdb D call of TRBD2 is not possible without DNA. Germline CDR1 reads LGHDT; CDR2 reads YNNKEL (reference sequence). This CDR3 is built from 19 residues. CDR3 sequence: CASSQESPGGAPRTDTQYF.

The J gene is TRBJ2-1, the V gene TRBV29-1; TCRdb's D gene call, TRBD1, goes unchecked for lack of DNA. The length of the CDR3 is 15 residues. The germline V gene encodes CDR1 SQVTM and CDR2 ANQGSEA. This chain's CDR3 is CSVVPRDRGPGEQFF.

The CDR3 sequence: CASSSPLYHEQYF. V is TRBV7-9 and J is TRBJ2-7. The V gene's germline CDR1 is SEHNR and CDR2 FQNEAQ (reference sequence). The CDR3 is 13 residues long.

The J gene is TRBJ2-3, the V gene TRBV29-1; TCRdb's assignment of TRBD1 cannot be checked, as there is no DNA. Germline lookup yields CDR1 SQVTM and CDR2 ANQGSEA. The CDR3 extends over 14 amino acids. CDR3 loop: CSVEKLQGVNTQYF.

The chain combines TRBV9 with TRBJ1-5; TCRdb designates TRBD1, a call that cannot be tested without DNA. Germline lookup yields CDR1 SGDLS and CDR2 YYNGEE. This CDR3 region has 16 residues. CDR3: CASSVDGTTENQPQHF.

The gene calls are TRBV25-1 and TRBJ2-1; with no DNA, the TCRdb D assignment of TRBD1 cannot be verified. This CDR3 region has 16 residues. The germline V gene has CDR1 MGHDK and CDR2 SYGVNS. This CDR3 is CASSEALDRVYNEQFF.

The chain joins TRBV4-3 to TRBJ2-1; TCRdb's D call of TRBD1 is untestable without DNA. This CDR3 region has 15 residues. Germline values: CDR1 LGHNA, CDR2 YSLEER. The CDR3 here is CASSHQQGSGNEQFF.

The chain combines TRBV7-9 with TRBJ2-2. CDR3 size: 13 residues. Per germline, CDR1 SEHNR and CDR2 FQNEAQ (reference sequence). CDR3 region: CASSFWLTGELFF.

The genes are TRBV7-2 and TRBJ1-2; absent DNA, TCRdb's TRBD1 call cannot be checked. The CDR3 is made up of 15 amino acids. From germline, CDR1 is SGHTA and CDR2 FQGNSA. CDR3 sequence: CASSLPRGIGYGYTF.

The gene calls are TRBV9 and TRBJ2-7; TCRdb's D gene call, TRBD2, goes unchecked for lack of DNA. The CDR3 spans 14 residues. Germline CDR1 and CDR2: SGDLS and YYNGEE. Here the CDR3 reads CASVPGLWVREQYF.

Considering frequency, this clonotype is medium-sized. V gene TRBV20-1 combines with J gene TRBJ1-1; TCRdb gives TRBD1 as the D gene, but with no DNA this cannot be confirmed. Per germline, CDR1 DFQATT and CDR2 SNEGSKA (reference sequence). This CDR3 has 13 amino acids. CDR3 protein: CSARETGITEAFF.

The gene calls are TRBV4-3 and TRBJ2-2; TCRdb names TRBD2, which stays unverified in the absence of DNA. CDR1 and CDR2 from the germline V gene are LGHNA and YSLEER. This CDR3 is 17 amino acids long. This CDR3 is CASSQEGTSGNTGELFF.

The rearrangement uses TRBV6-5 and TRBJ2-1. Germline-derived CDR1 and CDR2 are MNHEY and SVGAGI. The CDR3 covers 14 residues. The CDR3: CASSYSEADNEQFF.

The rearrangement uses TRBV12-3 or TRBV12-4 and TRBJ2-7; TCRdb indicates TRBD1, and absent DNA this call remains unverified. CDR3 size: 14 residues. The CDR3 reads CASSFGASSYEQYF.

V gene TRBV12-3 or TRBV12-4 combines with J gene TRBJ2-1; TCRdb's D call, TRBD1, is unchecked because there is no DNA. The CDR3 covers 13 residues. The CDR3 loop reads CASRAPGGEEQFF.

By frequency, this clonotype is medium-sized (0.01 to 0.1%). The V gene is TRBV19, the J gene TRBJ2-1. CDR3 length equals 16 residues. Germline lookup yields CDR1 LNHDA and CDR2 SQIVND (reference sequence). The CDR3 spells CASTLDRQNSYNEQFF.